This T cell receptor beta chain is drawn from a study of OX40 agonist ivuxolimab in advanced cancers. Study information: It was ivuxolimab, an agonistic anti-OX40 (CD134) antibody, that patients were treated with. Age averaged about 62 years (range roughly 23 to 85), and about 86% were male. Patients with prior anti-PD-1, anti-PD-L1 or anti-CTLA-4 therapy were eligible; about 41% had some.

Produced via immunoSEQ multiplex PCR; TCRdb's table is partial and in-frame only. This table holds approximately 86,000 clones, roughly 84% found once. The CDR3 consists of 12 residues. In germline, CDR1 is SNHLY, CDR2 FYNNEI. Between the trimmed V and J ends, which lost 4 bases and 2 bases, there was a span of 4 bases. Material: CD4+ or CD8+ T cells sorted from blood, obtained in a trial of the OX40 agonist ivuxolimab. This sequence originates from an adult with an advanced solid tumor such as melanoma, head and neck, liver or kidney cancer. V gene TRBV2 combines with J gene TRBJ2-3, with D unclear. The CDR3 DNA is TGTGCCAGCAGTGTAGCCACAGATACGCAGTATTTT. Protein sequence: CASSVATDTQYF. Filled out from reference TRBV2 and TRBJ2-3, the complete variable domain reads EPEVTQTPSHQVTQMGQEVILRCVPISNHLYFYWYRQILGQKVEFLVSFYNNEISEKSEIFDDQFSVERPDGSNFTLKIRSTKLEDSAMYFCASSVATDTQYFGPGTRLTVL.